A single sample is the source of the 27 T cell receptor beta chains below, sequenced in a study of shared clonotypes between healthy human individuals. Assay used: immunoSEQ multiplex PCR; TCRdb lists only in-frame clones, some missing. The table records over a million clones, approximately 80% of them present only once. Material: memory CD4+ T cells from PBMCs. Subset described: CD45RA-negative fraction. These receptor sequences come from a young man in good health. Some clones in this sample may be carry-over from other donors' samples.

The chain is built from TRBV10-3 and TRBJ2-5, with a possible D match to TRBD2 (5 bases). There are 13 residues in the CDR3. The germline V gene has CDR1 ENHRY and CDR2 SYGVKD. Between the trimmed V and J ends, which lost 6 bases and 0 bases, there was a span of 8 bases. This CDR3 reads CAISGLYQETQYF. In nucleotides, the CDR3 is TGTGCCATCAGCGGACTCTACCAAGAGACCCAGTACTTC.

The chain is built from TRBV27 and TRBJ2-2, with no clear D. Trimming took off 3 bases at V and 5 bases at J, with 10 bases between the two ends. The CDR3 sequence is 14 residues long. CDR1 MNHEY and CDR2 SMNVEV come from the germline V gene (reference sequence). The CDR3 loop is CASSFLAGTGELFF. Written as DNA, the CDR3 is TGTGCCAGCAGTTTTCTCGCCGGGACCGGGGAGCTGTTTTTT.

J is TRBJ1-2 and V is TRBV28; the D gene is possibly TRBD1 (6 bases). Per germline, CDR1 MDHEN and CDR2 SYDVKM. V was trimmed by 4 bases and J by 6 bases, leaving 12 bases between them. The length of the CDR3 is 13 residues. The CDR3 reads CASSSQGRNGYTF. In DNA, the CDR3 is TGTGCCAGCAGTTCACAGGGCAGGAATGGCTACACCTTC.

In its sample, this clone was seen a few times. The genes are TRBV6-1 and TRBJ2-7, with a tentative D call TRBD2 (6 bases). This CDR3 comprises 12 residues. Germline V lookup: CDR1 MNHNS, CDR2 SASEGT. The V gene lost 7 bases and the J gene lost 3 bases, with 10 bases spanning the gap. The chain's CDR3 is CASNYGSYEQYF. Written as DNA, the CDR3 is TGTGCCAGCAACTACGGGAGCTACGAGCAGTACTTC.

This clone was counted a few times. V is TRBV6-1 and J is TRBJ1-2, with a weak D call TRBD1 (5 bases). Trimming took off 4 bases at V and 6 bases at J, with 15 bases between the two ends. Germline CDR1 is MNHNS and CDR2 is SASEGT. The CDR3 is 14 amino acids. DNA for the CDR3: TGTGCCAGCAGTGCCGCCCGGGGGAGGGATGGCTACACCTTC. It encodes CASSAARGRDGYTF.

This chain uses TRBV2 with TRBJ2-5; 9 bases match TRBD2. The junction had 9 bases not matched to a gene; V was cut back by 6 bases and J by 4 bases. CDR1 is SNHLY, CDR2 FYNNEI, per germline. CDR3 size: 15 residues. DNA for the CDR3: TGTGCCAGCAGCAAGTTTAGCGGGAGTGGAGAGACCCAGTACTTC. This sequence encodes CASSKFSGSGETQYF.

The rearrangement links TRBV6-1 to TRBJ1-1; D is unresolved. With 11 bases removed from V and 0 bases from J, the gap between germline ends came to 13 bases. There are 13 residues in the CDR3. The germline gives CDR1 MNHNS, CDR2 SASEGT. The CDR3 nucleotides read TGTGCCGTCGGCAGGATCATGAACACTGAAGCTTTCTTT. Protein: CAVGRIMNTEAFF.

This clone has a handful of counts. The germline gene is not matched at one end of the junction; a read error may be the cause. The chain is built from TRBV6-7 and TRBJ2-7; 14 nucleotides match TRBD2. TRBV6-7 is filed as an ORF, its function uncertain. The CDR3 totals 12 residues. CDR3 sequence (DNA): TGTGCCAGCATGGGACTAGCGGGAGTGGATTCCTTC. Its translation: CASMGLAGVDSF.

CDR3 residues: CASTNVLAGSSFSTDTQYF. CDR3 bases: TGTGCCAGCACCAACGTACTGGCGGGCTCGAGCTTTAGCACAGATACGCAGTATTTT. This sequence joins TRBV6-4 and TRBJ2-3; tentative D call: TRBD2 (5 bases). Germline V lookup: CDR1 MRHNA, CDR2 SNTAGT. CDR3 length: 19 residues. V lost 7 bases, J lost 0 bases, and 26 bases lay in between.

The chain joins TRBV5-1 to TRBJ2-5; 8 nucleotides agree with TRBD1. The CDR3 sequence is 12 residues long. Germline values: CDR1 SGHRS, CDR2 YFSETQ. With V trimmed by 4 bases and J by 14 bases, 10 bases remained unmatched. CDR3 sequence: CASSAGQGASYF. CDR3 nucleotides: TGCGCCAGCAGCGCCGGACAGGGAGCCTCCTACTTC.

This chain uses TRBV4-3 with TRBJ1-4, with 9 bases lining up with TRBD1. From germline, CDR1 is LGHNA and CDR2 YSLEER. The CDR3 consists of 16 residues. Unmatched junction bases numbered 10, after V lost 3 bases and J lost 8 bases. This chain's CDR3 is CASSHYRTGDSEKLFF. CDR3 bases: TGCGCCAGCAGCCATTATAGGACAGGGGATAGCGAAAAACTGTTTTTT.

The CDR3 DNA reads TGCGCCAGCAGCCCCCAACAGGGGGCGAGTACTGAAGCTTTCTTT. Amino acids: CASSPQQGASTEAFF. The chain links TRBV4-3 to TRBJ1-1; TRBD1 agrees at 9 bases. The J segment lost 5 bases and the V segment lost 4 bases, leaving 8 bases of the junction unmatched. Germline assignment: CDR1 LGHNA and CDR2 YSLEER. CDR3 length: 15 residues.

CDR3 sequence reads: CASSLLFREETQYF. CDR3 bases: TGTGCCAGCAGCTTGCTGTTCAGAGAAGAGACCCAGTACTTC. V gene TRBV7-8 combines with J gene TRBJ2-5; D is undetermined. This CDR3 region has 14 residues. V gave up 3 bases and J gave up 3 bases, with 11 bases separating them. Germline V CDR1 and CDR2: SGHVS, FQNEAQ.

V is TRBV7-9 and J is TRBJ1-1; 7 bases line up with TRBD1. The CDR3 is 14 residues long. From germline, CDR1 is SEHNR and CDR2 FQNEAQ (reference sequence). V trimming: 5 bases; J trimming: 4 bases; junction bases outside the gene matches: 7. CDR3 sequence: CASSQPAGGTEAFF. The CDR3 nucleotides are TGTGCCAGCAGCCAGCCGGCAGGGGGCACTGAAGCTTTCTTT.

A word on this clone: Just one base apart from a much larger clone, this may be a read error. J is TRBJ1-1 and V is TRBV2, with 9 bases that match TRBD1. The CDR3 length is 12 residues. Germline V gene lookup returns CDR1 SNHLY and CDR2 FYNNEI. V lost 6 bases and J lost 4; bases outside the gene matches: 0. CDR3 region: CASRTGGTEAFF. The CDR3 coding sequence is TGTGCCAGCAGGACAGGGGGCACTGAAGCTTTCTTT.

The chain has TRBV9 and TRBJ2-3, with TRBD2 matching 10 bases. CDR1 and CDR2 from the germline V gene are SGDLS and YYNGEE. The CDR3 covers 14 residues. V trimming: 3 bases; J trimming: 5 bases; junction bases outside the gene matches: 3. The CDR3 protein is CASSDSGRGDTQYF. The CDR3 nucleotides read TGTGCCAGCAGCGACAGCGGGAGGGGAGATACGCAGTATTTT. Variable domain in full (rest from reference TRBV9 and TRBJ2-3): DSGVTQTPKHLITATGQRVTLRCSPRSGDLSVYWYQQSLDQGLQFLIQYYNGEERAKGNILERFSAQQFPDLHSELNLSSLELGDSALYFCASSDSGRGDTQYFGPGTRLTVL.

The V call is TRBV29-1, the J call TRBJ2-7, with 7 positions matching TRBD1. This CDR3 has 15 amino acids. Germline V CDR1 and CDR2: SQVTM, ANQGSEA. V gave up 5 bases and J gave up 5 bases; unmatched junction bases: 15. CDR3 nucleotides: TGCAGCGTTCGGACAGGCACGACGTGGGTGGACGAGCAGTACTTC. Residues: CSVRTGTTWVDEQYF.

The genes are TRBV11-1 and TRBJ2-1; TRBD1 agrees at 8 bases. This CDR3 has 16 amino acids. Germline V gives CDR1 SGHAT, CDR2 FQDESV (reference sequence). After removal of 3 bases from V and 3 bases from J, the junction contained 7 bases not matched to a gene. CDR3 residues: CASSFGTGAYYNEQFF. DNA for the CDR3: TGTGCCAGCAGCTTCGGGACAGGAGCCTACTACAATGAGCAGTTCTTC.

The sample holds a few counts of this clone. The V and J genes are TRBV5-1 and TRBJ1-1; D remains unclear. The CDR3 has 13 amino acids. CDR1 and CDR2 from the germline V gene are SGHRS and YFSETQ. V gave up 1 base and J gave up 4 bases, with 8 bases separating them. Written as DNA, the CDR3 is TGCGCCAGCAGCTTGACAGAGGGCACTGAAGCTTTCTTT. It yields the protein CASSLTEGTEAFF. The entire variable domain, with the rest obtained from reference TRBV5-1 and TRBJ1-1, is as follows: KAGVTQTPRYLIKTRGQQVTLSCSPISGHRSVSWYQQTPGQGLQFLFEYFSETQRNKGNFPGRFSGRQFSNSRSEMNVSTLELGDSALYLCASSLTEGTEAFFGQGTRLTVV.

This clone came up a few times. The sample has other DNA sequences that encode this CDR3 too. V is TRBV28 and J is TRBJ1-1; a possible D gene is TRBD1 (6 bases). V was clipped by 6 bases and J by 3 bases, with 8 bases between them. The CDR3 sequence is 12 residues long. CDR1 and CDR2 (germline): MDHEN, SYDVKM. CDR3 bases: TGTGCCAGCAGGGGGGGGCACACTGAAGCTTTCTTT. This sequence encodes CASRGGHTEAFF.

This chain links TRBV5-4 with TRBJ2-2; D gene ambiguous. V was trimmed by 4 bases and J by 0 bases, leaving 16 bases between them. Germline V gene lookup returns CDR1 SGHNT and CDR2 YYREEE (reference sequence). The CDR3 extends over 17 amino acids. The CDR3 sequence: CASSQDPKSANTGELFF. The CDR3 region has the DNA TGTGCCAGCAGCCAAGACCCGAAATCCGCGAACACCGGGGAGCTGTTTTTT.

In the case of this clone: Other DNA variants within this sample encode the same CDR3. CDR3 sequence reads: CASSQDLSVGEQFF. Here the CDR3 DNA reads TGCGCCAGCAGCCAAGATCTGAGTGTGGGTGAGCAGTTCTTC. This chain connects TRBV4-3 to TRBJ2-1; no reliable D call. The germline V and J ends were trimmed by 0 bases and 9 bases, with 12 bases remaining between them. CDR3 size: 14 residues. CDR1 and CDR2 from the germline V gene are LGHNA and YSLEER.

J is TRBJ2-5 and V is TRBV15; D gene uncertain. V lost 1 base, J lost 2 bases, and 14 bases lay in between. This CDR3 has 16 amino acids. Germline CDR1 and CDR2: LNHNV and YYDKDF (reference sequence). CDR3 bases: TGTGCCACCAGCAGAGTATCAGCCAGAACACAAGAGACCCAGTACTTC. Translation: CATSRVSARTQETQYF.

The V call is TRBV7-2, the J call TRBJ1-1, with D unclear. Trimming removed 1 base from V and 11 bases from J, with 11 bases in between. Germline lookup yields CDR1 SGHTA and CDR2 FQGNSA. The CDR3 has 12 residues. The CDR3 loop reads CASSLGGPGAFF. The DNA for the CDR3 is TGTGCCAGCAGCTTAGGAGGCCCGGGGGCTTTCTTT. The entire variable domain, with the rest obtained from reference TRBV7-2 and TRBJ1-1, is as follows: GAGVSQSPSNKVTEKGKDVELRCDPISGHTALYWYRQSLGQGLEFLIYFQGNSAPDKSGLPSDRFSAERTGGSVSTLTIQRTQQEDSAVYLCASSLGGPGAFFGQGTRLTVV.

To note about this clone: Mismatch with germline at one junction end may stem from a read error. V gene TRBV28 combines with J gene TRBJ2-5; 12 nucleotides agree with TRBD1. Germline CDR1 is MDHEN and CDR2 is SYDVKM. This CDR3 contains 18 residues. This CDR3 is CASSLSGQGATIAETQYF. The CDR3 coding sequence is TGTGCCAGCAGCTTATCGGGACAGGGGGCTACCATTGCGGAGACCCAGTACTTC.

The rearrangement joins TRBV5-1 to TRBJ1-5, with TRBD1 identical over 9 bases. CDR3 length equals 16 residues. V was pared by 2 bases and J by 2 bases, with 5 bases of the junction left unmatched. Germline V gives CDR1 SGHRS, CDR2 YFSETQ. This CDR3 is CASSFGDREGNQPQHF. The CDR3 DNA reads as TGCGCCAGCAGCTTCGGGGACAGGGAAGGCAATCAGCCCCAGCATTTT.

V and J are TRBV9 and TRBJ2-1; tentatively, D is TRBD1 (5 bases). CDR1 is SGDLS and CDR2 is YYNGEE in the germline V gene. The CDR3 loop spans 14 amino acids. With 4 bases removed from V and 9 bases from J, the gap between germline ends came to 17 bases. The CDR3 spells CASSKQPQGGEQFF. The CDR3 nucleotides are TGTGCCAGCAGCAAACAACCCCAGGGTGGTGAGCAGTTCTTC.